A selection of T cell receptor beta chains follows, all from one sample in a study of blood T cell repertoires in COVID-19. Using immunoSEQ multiplex PCR, the repertoire was profiled, and TCRdb retains in-frame clones only, with some absent. The table records fewer than 450,000 clones, about 89% of them present only once. Material for sequencing was peripheral blood. The source is a woman in her forties or fifties with COVID-19, enrolled during active disease. Both conserved end residues are part of each CDR3. The D gene is left open where the match is weak. Clone size appears in some rows only: once, few, many, or a class for an expanded clone.

clone size	V gene	D gene	J gene	CDR3 protein	CDR3 DNA
NA	TRBV19	NA	TRBJ1-1	CASIQRLEAFF	TGTGCCAGTATCCAGCGCCTTGAAGCTTTCTTT
NA	TRBV19	NA	TRBJ1-6	CASSIKGTGYFSPLHF	TGTGCCAGTAGTATAAAAGGCACAGGGTATTTTTCACCCCTCCACTTT
NA	TRBV16	TRBD2	TRBJ2-3	CASSQSGTSGTSDTQYF	TGTGCCAGCAGCCAATCCGGGACTAGCGGAACCTCAGATACGCAGTATTTT
NA	TRBV19	TRBD1	TRBJ2-7	CASSPRQGGSEQYF	TGTGCCAGTAGTCCCCGACAGGGGGGCTCCGAGCAGTACTTC
once	TRBV29-1	TRBD2	TRBJ2-1	CSVGTSGNYNEQFF	TGCAGCGTTGGGACTAGCGGGAATTACAATGAGCAGTTCTTC
NA	TRBV19	NA	TRBJ1-5	CASSILTIYSNQPQHF	TGTGCCAGTAGTATATTAACAATTTATAGCAATCAGCCCCAGCATTTT
NA	TRBV4-1	TRBD1	TRBJ1-4	CASSQETGGEKLFF	TGCGCCAGCAGCCAAGAGACAGGGGGTGAAAAACTGTTTTTT
NA	TRBV7-3	NA	TRBJ2-2	CASSLPGGPLAGELFF	TGTGCCAGCAGCTTACCAGGAGGGCCTTTGGCCGGGGAGCTGTTTTTT
once	TRBV27	TRBD2	TRBJ2-7	CASRDSGKFASYEQYF	TGTGCCAGCAGGGATAGCGGGAAATTCGCCTCCTACGAGCAGTACTTC
NA	TRBV18	TRBD1	TRBJ1-1	CASSPGQGLNTEAFF	TGTGCCAGCTCCCCAGGACAGGGTTTGAACACTGAAGCTTTCTTT
NA	TRBV19	NA	TRBJ1-5	CASSRGLTQHF	TGTGCCAGTAGTCGAGGACTCACGCAGCATTTT
NA	TRBV7-9	TRBD2	TRBJ2-2	CASSFSSGVNTGELFF	TGTGCCAGCAGCTTTTCTAGCGGGGTGAACACCGGGGAGCTGTTTTTT
once	TRBV5-4	TRBD1	TRBJ2-5	CASSSGQEQETQYF	TGTGCCAGCAGCTCGGGACAGGAGCAAGAGACCCAGTACTTC
NA	TRBV6-5	NA	TRBJ2-7	CASRGDRLYEQYF	TGTGCCAGCAGAGGTGACAGGTTGTACGAGCAGTACTTC
NA	TRBV10-1	NA	TRBJ2-1	CASSDRGFAFSYNEQFF	TGCGCCAGCAGTGATCGAGGGTTTGCCTTCTCCTACAATGAGCAGTTCTTC